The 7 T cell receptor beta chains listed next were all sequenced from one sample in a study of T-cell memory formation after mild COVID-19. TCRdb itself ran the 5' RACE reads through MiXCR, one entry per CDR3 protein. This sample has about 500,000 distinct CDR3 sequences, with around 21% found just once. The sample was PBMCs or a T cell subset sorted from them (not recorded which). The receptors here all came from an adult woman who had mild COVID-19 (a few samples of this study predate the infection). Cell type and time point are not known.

The CDR3 reads CASSLLQGAGYTF. The CDR3 region has the DNA TGCGCCAGCAGCTTGTTACAGGGGGCCGGCTACACCTTC. The gene calls are TRBV5-1 and TRBJ1-2, with 9 bases matching TRBD1. This CDR3 comprises 13 residues. CDR1 is SGHRS and CDR2 is YFSETQ in the germline V gene. The V segment lost 1 base and the J segment 8 bases; nucleotides outside the gene matches: 3.

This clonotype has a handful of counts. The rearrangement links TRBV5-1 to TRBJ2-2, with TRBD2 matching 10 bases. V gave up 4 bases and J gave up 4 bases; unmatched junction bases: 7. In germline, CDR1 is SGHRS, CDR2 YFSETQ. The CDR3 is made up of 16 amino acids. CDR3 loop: CASSPSGSWVTGELFF. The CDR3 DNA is TGCGCCAGCAGCCCTAGCGGGAGTTGGGTCACCGGGGAGCTGTTTTTT.

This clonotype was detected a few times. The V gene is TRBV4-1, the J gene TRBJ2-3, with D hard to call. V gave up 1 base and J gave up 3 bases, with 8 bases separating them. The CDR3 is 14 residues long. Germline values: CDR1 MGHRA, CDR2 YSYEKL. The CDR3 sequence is CASSQVGTTDTQYF. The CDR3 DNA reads TGCGCCAGCAGCCAAGTAGGCACAACAGATACGCAGTATTTT.

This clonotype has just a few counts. The CDR3 nucleotides read TGTGCCAGCAGCTTTCACAGCGTCAAGGCAGAGGATACGCAGTATTTT. Translation: CASSFHSVKAEDTQYF. The chain links TRBV7-9 to TRBJ2-3; D uncertain. Looked up from germline, CDR1 is SEHNR and CDR2 is FQNEAQ (reference sequence). The CDR3 consists of 16 residues. Trimming pared 3 bases from V and 6 bases from J, leaving 19 bases between.

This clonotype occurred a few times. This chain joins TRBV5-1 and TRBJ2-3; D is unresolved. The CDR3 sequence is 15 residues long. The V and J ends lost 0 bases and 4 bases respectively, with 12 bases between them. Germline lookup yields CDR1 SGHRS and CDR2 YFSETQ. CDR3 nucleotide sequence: TGCGCCAGCAGCTTGGCCGCACCGGCCGCAGATACGCAGTATTTT. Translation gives CASSLAAPAADTQYF.

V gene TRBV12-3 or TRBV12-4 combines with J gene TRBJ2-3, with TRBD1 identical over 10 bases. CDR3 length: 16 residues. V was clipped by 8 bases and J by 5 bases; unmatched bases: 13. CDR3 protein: CASPSQWTGGIDTQYF. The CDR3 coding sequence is TGTGCCAGCCCCTCCCAGTGGACAGGGGGAATAGATACGCAGTATTTT.

CDR3: CSATGLADQETQYF. The CDR3 DNA is TGCAGTGCTACCGGACTAGCGGACCAAGAGACCCAGTACTTC. V gene TRBV20-1 combines with J gene TRBJ2-5; 10 bases align to TRBD2. Germline V lookup: CDR1 DFQATT, CDR2 SNEGSKA (reference sequence). The CDR3 has 14 residues. The V gene end was trimmed by 4 bases and the J gene end by 0 bases; junction bases not matched to a gene: 2.